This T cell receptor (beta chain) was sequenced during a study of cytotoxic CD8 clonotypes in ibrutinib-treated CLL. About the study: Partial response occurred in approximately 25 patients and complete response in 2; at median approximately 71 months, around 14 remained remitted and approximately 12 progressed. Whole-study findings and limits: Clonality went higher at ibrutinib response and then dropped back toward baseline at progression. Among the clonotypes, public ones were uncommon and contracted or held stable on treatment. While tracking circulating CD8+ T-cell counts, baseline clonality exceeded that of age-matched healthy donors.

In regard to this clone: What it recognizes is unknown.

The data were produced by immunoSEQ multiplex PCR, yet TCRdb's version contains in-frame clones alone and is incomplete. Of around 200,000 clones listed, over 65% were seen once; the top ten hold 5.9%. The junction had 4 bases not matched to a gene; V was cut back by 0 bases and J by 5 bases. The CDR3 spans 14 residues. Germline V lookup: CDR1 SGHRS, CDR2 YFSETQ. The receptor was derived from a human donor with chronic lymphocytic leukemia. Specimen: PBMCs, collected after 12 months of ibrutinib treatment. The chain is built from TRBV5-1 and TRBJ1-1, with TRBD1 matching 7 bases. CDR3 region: CASSLEAGGTEAFF. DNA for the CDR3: TGCGCCAGCAGCTTGGAGGCAGGGGGAACTGAAGCTTTCTTT.